This TCR beta chain was identified in a study of shared clonotypes between healthy human individuals. Study background: Every donor yielded three CD4 naive, three CD4 memory, two CD8 naive and one CD8 memory plate.

Assay execution took place at the deep level. The input for sorted-subset replicate PCRs was approximately 210 ng DNA, around 27,000 T cell genomes. The table came from immunoSEQ multiplex PCR; TCRdb's copy has only in-frame clones and leaves some out. The table has about 590,000 clones, around 95% seen once. V lost 8 bases and J 8 bases, leaving 19 bases between the germline ends. The CDR3 contains 14 residues. CDR1 and CDR2 from the germline V gene are SGHNT and YENEEA. Naive CD8 populations comprised CD45RO-negative cells positively selected for CCR7, excluding terminally differentiated effector memory CD45RA+ cells. Those who donated, Caucasian adults without exception, all lived in Nashville, Tennessee.

The source material was naive CD8+ T cells sorted from blood. This clonotype originated in a woman between 25 and 40 years old in good health. The V and J genes are TRBV11-3 and TRBJ2-1; the D gene is possibly TRBD1 (6 bases). As DNA, the CDR3 is TGTGCCAGCGGAACAGGGATAGGATACGATGAGCAGTTCTTC. Its protein product is CASGTGIGYDEQFF.